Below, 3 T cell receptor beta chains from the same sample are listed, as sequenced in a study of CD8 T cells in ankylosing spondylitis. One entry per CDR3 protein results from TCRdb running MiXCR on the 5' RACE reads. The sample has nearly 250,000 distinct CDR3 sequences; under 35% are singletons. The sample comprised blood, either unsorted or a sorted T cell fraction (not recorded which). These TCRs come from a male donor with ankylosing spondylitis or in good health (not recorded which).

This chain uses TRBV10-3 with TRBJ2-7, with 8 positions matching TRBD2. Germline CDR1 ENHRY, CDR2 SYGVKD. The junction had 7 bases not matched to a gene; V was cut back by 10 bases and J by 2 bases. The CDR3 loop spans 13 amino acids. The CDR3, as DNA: TGTGCCACAGCGGCGGGACTAGCCTACGAGCAGTACTTC. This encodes CATAAGLAYEQYF.

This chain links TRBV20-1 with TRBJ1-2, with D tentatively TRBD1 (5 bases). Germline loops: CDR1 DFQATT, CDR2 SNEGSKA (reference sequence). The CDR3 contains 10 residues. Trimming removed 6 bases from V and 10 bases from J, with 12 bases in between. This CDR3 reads CSAIGQDYTF. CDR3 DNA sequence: TGCAGTGCCATCGGACAAGACTACACCTTC.

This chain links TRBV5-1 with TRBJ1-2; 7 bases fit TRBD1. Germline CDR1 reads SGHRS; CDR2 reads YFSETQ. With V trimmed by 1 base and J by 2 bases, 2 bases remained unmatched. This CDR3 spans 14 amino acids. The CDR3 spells CASSLLGQNYGYTF. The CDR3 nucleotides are TGCGCCAGCAGCTTGCTGGGACAGAACTATGGCTACACCTTC.